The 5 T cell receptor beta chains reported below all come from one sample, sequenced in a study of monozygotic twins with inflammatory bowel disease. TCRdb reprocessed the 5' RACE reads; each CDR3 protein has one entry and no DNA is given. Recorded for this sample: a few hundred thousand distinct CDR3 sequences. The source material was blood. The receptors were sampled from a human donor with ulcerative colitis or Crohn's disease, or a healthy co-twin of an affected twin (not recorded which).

This CDR3 is CASSRWGTGDTEAFF. The chain couples TRBV5-1 to TRBJ1-1; the D call from TCRdb, TRBD1, cannot be confirmed without DNA. The length of the CDR3 is 15 residues. In germline, CDR1 is SGHRS, CDR2 YFSETQ.

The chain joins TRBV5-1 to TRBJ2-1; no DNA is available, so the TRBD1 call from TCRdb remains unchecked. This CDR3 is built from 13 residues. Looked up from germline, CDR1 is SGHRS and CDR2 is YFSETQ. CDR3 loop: CASSFGQGDEQFF. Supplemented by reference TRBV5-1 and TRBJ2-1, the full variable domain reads KAGVTQTPRYLIKTRGQQVTLSCSPISGHRSVSWYQQTPGQGLQFLFEYFSETQRNKGNFPGRFSGRQFSNSRSEMNVSTLELGDSALYLCASSFGQGDEQFFGPGTRLTVL.

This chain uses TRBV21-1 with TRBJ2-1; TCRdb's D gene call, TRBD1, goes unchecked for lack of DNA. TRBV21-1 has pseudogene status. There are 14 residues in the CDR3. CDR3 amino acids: CASSKWPWGNEQFF.

The CDR3 loop reads CASSLDLNPSGLPDTEAFF. The genes are TRBV11-1 and TRBJ1-1; the TCRdb D gene call, TRBD1, has no DNA to confirm it. The CDR3 is 19 residues long. Germline-derived CDR1 and CDR2 are SGHAT and FQDESV (reference sequence). Supplemented by reference TRBV11-1 and TRBJ1-1, the full variable domain reads EAEVAQSPRYKITEKSQAVAFWCDPISGHATLYWYRQILGQGPELLVQFQDESVVDDSQLPKDRFSAERLKGVDSTLKIQPAELGDSAMYLCASSLDLNPSGLPDTEAFFGQGTRLTVV.

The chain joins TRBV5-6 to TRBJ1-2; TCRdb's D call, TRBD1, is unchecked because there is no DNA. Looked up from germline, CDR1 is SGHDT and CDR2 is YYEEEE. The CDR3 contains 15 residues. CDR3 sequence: CASSSSGRGRGGYTF.